The 16 T cell receptor beta chains below come from one sample, sequenced in a study of blood T cell repertoires in COVID-19. The table came from immunoSEQ multiplex PCR; TCRdb's copy has only in-frame clones and leaves some out. The table records around 330,000 clones, around 88% of them present only once. Sequencing was done on a sample of peripheral blood. Receptors were obtained from a woman between 25 and 40 years old with COVID-19, enrolled during active disease.

The genes are TRBV18 and TRBJ2-1; D is ambiguous. With 3 bases removed from V and 5 bases from J, the gap between germline ends came to 8 bases. CDR3 length: 13 residues. Germline V gives CDR1 KGHSH, CDR2 LQKENI. The CDR3 loop is CASSPAANNEQFF. As DNA, the CDR3 is TGTGCCAGCTCACCGGCGGCAAACAATGAGCAGTTCTTC.

V usage is TRBV27 and J usage is TRBJ1-5, with a weak D call TRBD1 (6 bases). Trimming cost V 3 bases and J 5 bases, with 14 bases left between them. The CDR3 runs 15 residues. Germline lookup yields CDR1 MNHEY and CDR2 SMNVEV (reference sequence). The CDR3 DNA reads as TGTGCCAGCAGTTTCGGGACAAGGGCCGATCAGCCCCAGCATTTT. Amino acid sequence: CASSFGTRADQPQHF.

In nucleotides, the CDR3 is TGTGCCAGCAGCTATATATTCAGGGGCCGAGTGAACACTGAAGCTTTCTTT. Its translation is CASSYIFRGRVNTEAFF. This chain uses TRBV7-2 with TRBJ1-1, with a possible D match to TRBD1 (6 bases). Trimming left V 4 bases short and J 0 bases short, with 18 bases between. The germline CDR1 and CDR2 sequences are SGHTA and FQGNSA. The CDR3 covers 17 residues.

The table lists this clone with a count of one. The chain uses TRBV5-5 and TRBJ1-2; 8 bases agree with TRBD1. The ends lost 4 bases at V and 8 bases at J; junction bases unmatched: 13. Looked up from germline, CDR1 is SGHKS and CDR2 is YYEKEE (reference sequence). The CDR3 has 15 residues. CDR3 sequence (DNA): TGTGCCAGCAGCCTGGGACAGGCTCGCCTCGGGGGCTACACCTTC. Protein sequence: CASSLGQARLGGYTF.

The chain couples TRBV6-2 or TRBV6-3 to TRBJ2-7, with 8 positions matching TRBD2. Trimming at V came to 6 bases and at J to 2 bases, leaving 12 bases not matched to a gene. The CDR3 extends over 16 amino acids. The germline V gene encodes CDR1 MNHEY and CDR2 SVGEGT. CDR3 region: CASSRPRASGPYEQYF. DNA of the CDR3: TGTGCCAGCAGCAGACCGCGGGCTAGCGGGCCCTACGAGCAGTACTTC.

The sample holds one count of this clone. This chain connects TRBV9 to TRBJ2-1; D is unresolved. CDR1 and CDR2 from the germline V gene are SGDLS and YYNGEE. The CDR3 spans 14 residues. V gave up 4 bases and J gave up 7 bases, with 15 bases separating them. DNA of the CDR3: TGTGCCAGCAGCTCTAAATCACTGTCGAATGAGCAGTTCTTC. Protein product: CASSSKSLSNEQFF.

The V and J genes are TRBV6-4 and TRBJ1-1; unclear D gene. Looked up from germline, CDR1 is MRHNA and CDR2 is SNTAGT. V dropped 4 bases and J dropped 0 bases, with 6 bases sitting between them. This CDR3 region has 13 residues. CDR3 residues: CASSARLNTEAFF. The CDR3, as DNA: TGTGCCAGCAGTGCGAGGTTGAACACTGAAGCTTTCTTT.

The gene calls are TRBV18 and TRBJ1-2, with D perhaps TRBD1 (6 bases). V was clipped by 4 bases and J by 8 bases, with 20 bases between them. The CDR3 extends over 15 amino acids. Per the germline V gene, CDR1 is KGHSH and CDR2 is LQKENI. CDR3 nucleotide sequence: TGTGCCAGCTCACTGGGATCAGGGGCACAGGAGGGCTACACCTTC. As protein: CASSLGSGAQEGYTF.

The chain uses TRBV5-4 and TRBJ2-2; a possible D gene is TRBD1 (6 bases). V lost 0 bases to trimming and J lost 4 bases, with 10 bases between them. Germline V CDR1 and CDR2: SGHNT, YYREEE (reference sequence). The CDR3 consists of 15 residues. CDR3 sequence (DNA): TGTGCCAGCAGCTTGGGGGGGCCGAGCACCGGGGAGCTGTTTTTT. Encoded protein: CASSLGGPSTGELFF.

The V call is TRBV23-1, the J call TRBJ2-7; 12 positions match TRBD1. TRBV23-1 is assigned to the ORF class and has an uncertain function. This CDR3 is built from 16 residues. V shed 3 bases and J 5 bases; nucleotides not matched to a gene: 8. Here the CDR3 reads CASSHPGTGGVDEQYV. In DNA form, the CDR3 reads TGCGCCAGCAGTCACCCAGGGACAGGGGGCGTCGACGAGCAGTACGTC.

This rearrangement joins TRBV28 to TRBJ1-2; possible D gene TRBD1, 6 bases. The V gene's germline CDR1 is MDHEN and CDR2 SYDVKM. V was clipped by 2 bases and J by 6 bases, with 13 bases between them. CDR3 size: 14 residues. The DNA of the CDR3 is TGTGCCAGCAGTTTAGTAGGGAGGGGGGATGGCTACACCTTC. Protein sequence: CASSLVGRGDGYTF.

The chain uses TRBV2 and TRBJ1-1; no reliable D call. CDR1 SNHLY and CDR2 FYNNEI come from the germline V gene. V was clipped by 7 bases and J by 1 base, with 16 bases between them. The CDR3 is 15 amino acids. In DNA form, the CDR3 reads TGTGCCAGCATCCCCAATTCCGGTTCGAACACTGAAGCTTTCTTT. The encoded protein is CASIPNSGSNTEAFF.

This chain joins TRBV27 and TRBJ2-1; 11 bases map to TRBD1. With V trimmed by 3 bases and J by 5 bases, 6 bases remained unmatched. The CDR3 length is 16 residues. From germline, CDR1 is MNHEY and CDR2 SMNVEV (reference sequence). DNA of the CDR3: TGTGCCAGCAGTTTCTTCCGGGACAGGGGGAACAATGAGCAGTTCTTC. Its translation is CASSFFRDRGNNEQFF.

This clone showed up just once. This sequence joins TRBV24-1 and TRBJ2-1; 9 bases are a match to TRBD2. The CDR3 is made up of 13 amino acids. Germline-derived CDR1 and CDR2 are KGHDR and SFDVKD. The V gene end was trimmed by 1 base and the J gene end by 11 bases; junction bases not matched to a gene: 2. CDR3 in amino acids: CATSDFLAGKQFF. CDR3 coding DNA: TGTGCCACCAGTGATTTCCTAGCGGGGAAGCAGTTCTTC.

The V and J genes are TRBV4-1 and TRBJ1-1; D unclear. Germline V gives CDR1 MGHRA, CDR2 YSYEKL. The CDR3 is 13 amino acids. The V end was cut by 7 bases, the J end by 0 bases, with 9 bases between. For the CDR3, the DNA is TGCGCCAGCACTCCGGGGATGAACACTGAAGCTTTCTTT. Protein product: CASTPGMNTEAFF.

V is TRBV7-3 and J is TRBJ2-3; TRBD2 might be the D (6 bases). This CDR3 spans 15 amino acids. Germline V lookup: CDR1 SGHTA, CDR2 FQGTGA. With 5 bases removed from V and 5 bases from J, the gap between germline ends came to 17 bases. The CDR3, as DNA: TGTGCCAGCAGCCCGATGGCGGGGTTTCAAGATACGCAGTATTTT. It encodes CASSPMAGFQDTQYF.